This TCR beta chain derives from a study of control samples from healthy donors and cancer patients. Data came from immunoSEQ multiplex PCR; TCRdb stores just in-frame clones and leaves some out. The sample lists some 120,000 clones, about 83% occurring once. Trimming cost V 6 bases and J 5 bases; bases outside gene matches: 6. This CDR3 comprises 14 residues. CDR1 ENHRY and CDR2 SYGVKD come from the germline V gene. The sequenced sample was blood. The origin of this receptor is a man aged 25 to 40 in good health. This chain links TRBV10-3 with TRBJ1-1, with 10 bases that match TRBD1. The CDR3 reads CAISPDRGRTEAFF. In nucleotides, the CDR3 is TGTGCCATCAGCCCTGACAGGGGGCGGACTGAAGCTTTCTTT.